Following are 28 T cell receptor beta chains from one sample sequenced in a study of read filtering for tumor transcriptome and immune sequencing. Molecular barcoded adaptors covering alpha/delta and beta/gamma chains were used on approximately 400 ng RNA. TCRdb ran MiXCR on the reads and lists one entry per CDR3 protein. This sample has some 15,000 distinct CDR3 sequences, with roughly 20% found just once. The material sequenced was a population of CD138-negative cells sorted from bone marrow. The receptors come from a donor aged 40 or over with multiple myeloma.

This clonotype was seen ten or more times. The rearrangement joins TRBV5-5 to TRBJ1-1, with D possibly matching TRBD1 (5 bases). Looked up from germline, CDR1 is SGHKS and CDR2 is YYEKEE (reference sequence). Deletions cut 0 bases from V and 0 bases from J, with 18 bases between. The CDR3 sequence is 18 residues long. The CDR3 sequence is CASSLAREGRPVNTEAFF. Here the CDR3 DNA reads TGTGCCAGCAGCTTGGCCCGGGAGGGGCGACCCGTGAACACTGAAGCTTTCTTT.

Concerning this clonotype: The CDR3 carries no conserved terminal phenylalanine or tryptophan, so it likely arises from a read error. The chain uses TRBV28 and TRBJ2-1; 9 positions match TRBD1. With V trimmed by 5 bases and J by 3 bases, 8 bases remained unmatched. The CDR3 contains 16 residues. Per germline, CDR1 MDHEN and CDR2 SYDVKM. CDR3 region: CASSDPGTGYYNEQFS. In nucleotides, the CDR3 is TGTGCCAGCAGTGATCCCGGGACAGGGTACTACAATGAGCAGTTCTCC.

This clonotype has a count of ten or more. The chain joins TRBV11-2 to TRBJ2-3; perhaps TRBD2 as D (7 bases). Per germline, CDR1 SGHAT and CDR2 FQNNGV. Trimming cost V 3 bases and J 1 base, with 11 bases left between them. This CDR3 has 15 amino acids. CDR3: CASSLGGGRTDTQYF. The CDR3 bases are TGTGCCAGCAGCTTGGGCGGGGGCCGCACAGATACGCAGTATTTT. The whole variable domain, filled in from reference TRBV11-2 and TRBJ2-3, reads EAGVAQSPRYKIIEKRQSVAFWCNPISGHATLYWYQQILGQGPKLLIQFQNNGVVDDSQLPKDRFSAERLKGVDSTLKIQPAKLEDSAVYLCASSLGGGRTDTQYFGPGTRLTVL.

There are many counts of this clonotype. The rearrangement joins TRBV2 to TRBJ2-1, with 9 bases that match TRBD2. Germline CDR1 reads SNHLY; CDR2 reads FYNNEI. The CDR3 is 17 amino acids. The V and J ends lost 3 bases and 2 bases, in that order; junction bases with no gene match: 8. The CDR3 is CASSDGGLAFPYNEQFF. The CDR3 DNA reads TGTGCCAGCAGTGATGGGGGACTAGCCTTTCCCTACAATGAGCAGTTCTTC. Together with reference TRBV2 and TRBJ2-1, the CDR3 gives the full variable domain: EPEVTQTPSHQVTQMGQEVILRCVPISNHLYFYWYRQILGQKVEFLVSFYNNEISEKSEIFDDQFSVERPDGSNFTLKIRSTKLEDSAMYFCASSDGGLAFPYNEQFFGPGTRLTVL.

Concerning this clonotype: Without the conserved terminal phenylalanine or tryptophan, this CDR3 likely stems from a read error. This chain uses TRBV3-1 with TRBJ2-3; 7 bases agree with TRBD1. The CDR3 length is 16 residues. Germline CDR1 reads LGHDT; CDR2 reads YNNKEL (reference sequence). In DNA form, the CDR3 reads TGTGCCAGCAGCCCCCACGGACAGGCCTTCACAGCTACGCAGTATCTT. Encoded protein: CASSPHGQAFTATQYL.

This clonotype was counted many times. The chain couples TRBV5-4 to TRBJ2-7; D is ambiguous. Looked up from germline, CDR1 is SGHNT and CDR2 is YYREEE (reference sequence). The V gene lost 3 bases and the J gene lost 3 bases, with 7 bases spanning the gap. The CDR3 extends over 12 amino acids. CDR3 sequence reads: CASSSFSYEQYF. The CDR3, as DNA: TGTGCCAGCAGCTCTTTTAGCTACGAGCAGTACTTC.

This clonotype was seen many times. V is TRBV2 and J is TRBJ2-2, with a tentative D call TRBD1 (6 bases). Germline CDR1 SNHLY, CDR2 FYNNEI. Deletions cut 3 bases from V and 7 bases from J, with 12 bases between. The CDR3 has 14 amino acids. The CDR3 DNA is TGTGCCAGCAGTGAGACAGGAGAAGGCGGGGAGCTGTTTTTT. It is translated as CASSETGEGGELFF. The entire variable domain, with the rest obtained from reference TRBV2 and TRBJ2-2, is as follows: EPEVTQTPSHQVTQMGQEVILRCVPISNHLYFYWYRQILGQKVEFLVSFYNNEISEKSEIFDDQFSVERPDGSNFTLKIRSTKLEDSAMYFCASSETGEGGELFFGEGSRLTVL.

This chain links TRBV5-6 with TRBJ2-3, with D hard to call. Germline CDR1 reads SGHDT; CDR2 reads YYEEEE. The CDR3 length is 16 residues. Trimming cost V 4 bases and J 0 bases, with 15 bases left between them. The CDR3 region is CASSHTAKASTDTQYF. CDR3 in DNA: TGTGCCAGCAGCCACACAGCAAAGGCTAGCACAGATACGCAGTATTTT.

The table lists this clonotype with many counts. The chain combines TRBV2 with TRBJ1-2, with TRBD1 identical over 10 bases. Looked up from germline, CDR1 is SNHLY and CDR2 is FYNNEI. Losses at the gene ends were 6 bases for V and 4 bases for J; bases not matched to a gene: 8. The CDR3 is 15 residues long. This chain's CDR3 is CASRIGTGAFYGYTF. The CDR3, as DNA: TGTGCCAGCAGGATCGGGACAGGGGCCTTCTATGGCTACACCTTC.

This clonotype was detected ten times or more. The chain combines TRBV11-2 with TRBJ2-3; D remains unclear. Trimming cost V 6 bases and J 0 bases, with 13 bases left between them. Germline CDR1 reads SGHAT; CDR2 reads FQNNGV. CDR3 length: 15 amino acids. The CDR3 sequence: CASSYLDGSTDTQYF. CDR3 nucleotides: TGTGCCAGCAGTTACCTAGACGGTAGCACAGATACGCAGTATTTT.

This clonotype has at least ten counts. The V and J genes are TRBV11-2 and TRBJ2-6, with TRBD2 identical over 9 bases. Germline-derived CDR1 and CDR2 are SGHAT and FQNNGV. CDR3 size: 20 residues. V was clipped by 5 bases and J by 1 base; unmatched bases: 15. The DNA for the CDR3 is TGTGCCAGCAGCCAAGAAGGGCGCGGGGGGGCCGGATCTGGGGCCAACGTCCTGACTTTC. Amino acid sequence: CASSQEGRGGAGSGANVLTF. Drawing the rest from reference TRBV11-2 and TRBJ2-6, the complete variable domain is EAGVAQSPRYKIIEKRQSVAFWCNPISGHATLYWYQQILGQGPKLLIQFQNNGVVDDSQLPKDRFSAERLKGVDSTLKIQPAKLEDSAVYLCASSQEGRGGAGSGANVLTFGAGSRLTVL.

This clonotype came up many times. The J gene is TRBJ1-5, the V gene TRBV20-1; tentative D call: TRBD1 (6 bases). V was shortened by 5 bases and J by 0 bases, with 8 bases between the two germline ends. From germline, CDR1 is DFQATT and CDR2 SNEGSKA (reference sequence). This CDR3 is 13 amino acids long. The CDR3 nucleotides read TGCAGTGCTTGGACAGATAGCAATCAGCCCCAGCATTTT. Translated: CSAWTDSNQPQHF.

A word on this clonotype: A read error is possible here, since a much larger clone lies one base away. The rearrangement joins TRBV27 to TRBJ2-7; no clear D. The CDR3 extends over 15 amino acids. Germline V gene data show CDR1 as MNHEY and CDR2 as SMNVEV (reference sequence). V lost 4 bases to trimming and J lost 4 bases, with 17 bases between them. The CDR3 nucleotides are TGTGCCAGCAGTTCCTTGGTGACCGCACAATACGAGCAGTACTTC. Translated, it gives CASSSLVTAQYEQYF.

This clonotype was counted ten times or more. This chain uses TRBV6-5 with TRBJ1-6; 9 nucleotides line up with TRBD1. The CDR3 consists of 16 residues. The germline V gene has CDR1 MNHEY and CDR2 SVGAGI. After removal of 5 bases from V and 7 bases from J, the junction contained 9 bases not matched to a gene. The CDR3, as DNA: TGTGCCAGCAGTAGAAAACCGGGACAGGGAAATTCACCCCTCCACTTT. Translated, it gives CASSRKPGQGNSPLHF.

This clonotype was observed at least ten times. The chain combines TRBV27 with TRBJ2-2; perhaps TRBD1 as D (5 bases). CDR1 MNHEY and CDR2 SMNVEV come from the germline V gene (reference sequence). This CDR3 contains 13 residues. V was shortened by 5 bases and J by 7 bases, with 11 bases between the two germline ends. The CDR3 protein is CASSARVGGELFF. DNA for the CDR3: TGTGCCAGCAGTGCCAGGGTTGGCGGGGAGCTGTTTTTT.

This clonotype has at least ten counts. V gene TRBV6-5 combines with J gene TRBJ2-1, with TRBD1 identical over 8 bases. The junction had 12 bases not matched to a gene; V was cut back by 5 bases and J by 15 bases. The germline V gene encodes CDR1 MNHEY and CDR2 SVGAGI. The CDR3 is 13 residues long. The CDR3 sequence: CASSQNSGGRRFF. In DNA, the CDR3 is TGTGCCAGCAGTCAAAATTCAGGGGGCAGGCGGTTCTTC.

This clonotype was seen only a few times. The V call is TRBV18, the J call TRBJ2-1, with D maybe TRBD1 (6 bases). This CDR3 has 15 amino acids. Germline V gene lookup returns CDR1 KGHSH and CDR2 LQKENI. V was cut by 4 bases and J by 4 bases, with 14 bases left in between. The CDR3 sequence: CASSLWTVHYNEQFF. The CDR3, as DNA: TGTGCCAGCTCACTCTGGACAGTGCATTACAATGAGCAGTTCTTC.

The genes are TRBV4-1 and TRBJ1-5; a weak D match, TRBD1 (5 bases). The CDR3 extends over 15 amino acids. From germline, CDR1 is MGHRA and CDR2 YSYEKL. V lost 2 bases, J lost 7 bases, and 15 bases lay in between. The CDR3 bases are TGCGCCAGCAGCCAACTACTAGGGGTTAGCCAGCCCCAGCATTTT. Translating gives CASSQLLGVSQPQHF.

In its sample, this clonotype was seen many times. This chain joins TRBV7-9 and TRBJ2-7; possible D gene TRBD1, 6 bases. Trimming stripped 4 bases from V and 5 bases from J, with 18 bases between. The CDR3 covers 15 residues. Germline-derived CDR1 and CDR2 are SEHNR and FQNEAQ (reference sequence). The CDR3 coding sequence is TGTGCCAGCAGCTGGGGAAAAACAGGGATCCACGAGCAGTACTTC. It is translated as CASSWGKTGIHEQYF. The full variable domain, in which reference TRBV7-9 and TRBJ2-7 provide the parts outside the CDR3, is DTGVSQNPRHKITKRGQNVTFRCDPISEHNRLYWYRQTLGQGPEFLTYFQNEAQLEKSRLLSDRFSAERPKGSFSTLEIQRTEQGDSAMYLCASSWGKTGIHEQYFGPGTRLTVT.

This clonotype was detected ten times or more. V usage is TRBV11-3 and J usage is TRBJ2-1; a weak D match, TRBD2 (5 bases). Trimming pared 1 base from V and 10 bases from J, leaving 5 bases between. The CDR3 loop spans 11 amino acids. From germline, CDR1 is SGHNT and CDR2 YENEEA. The CDR3 is CASSLGLEQFF. The CDR3 DNA sequence: TGTGCCAGCAGCTTAGGACTAGAGCAGTTCTTC.

The sample holds many counts of this clonotype. The chain employs TRBV27 and TRBJ2-2, with a possible D match to TRBD1 (5 bases). CDR1 and CDR2 (germline): MNHEY, SMNVEV (reference sequence). The V end lost 1 base, the J end lost 7 bases, and 13 bases lay between the germline ends. The CDR3 has 15 residues. CDR3 region: CASSLWAGQGGELFF. CDR3 bases: TGTGCCAGCAGTTTATGGGCAGGGCAGGGCGGGGAGCTGTTTTTT.

Ten or more counts support this clonotype. The gene calls are TRBV20-1 and TRBJ2-7; 7 bases map to TRBD1. The CDR3 runs to 15 residues. V dropped 0 bases and J dropped 0; count of bases not matched to a gene: 5. Germline V gives CDR1 DFQATT, CDR2 SNEGSKA (reference sequence). CDR3 sequence reads: CSARDGQEFSYEQYF. The CDR3 DNA is TGCAGTGCTAGAGACGGACAGGAGTTCTCCTACGAGCAGTACTTC.

The rearrangement links TRBV20-1 to TRBJ2-7; 7 nucleotides align to TRBD1. The CDR3 consists of 15 residues. V shed 0 bases, J shed 5 bases, and the junction held 10 bases outside the gene matches. Germline V gene sequence: CDR1 DFQATT, CDR2 SNEGSKA (reference sequence). The CDR3 loop is CSARDAGRGLNEQYF. The CDR3 DNA follows: TGCAGTGCTAGAGATGCGGGCAGGGGGTTAAACGAGCAGTACTTC.

Regarding this clonotype: Given a much more abundant clone one base away, this may be a read error. This sequence joins TRBV27 and TRBJ2-7; D may be TRBD1 or TRBD2 (5 bases each). This CDR3 has 18 residues. Trimming removed 3 bases at V and 5 bases at J, with 26 bases between. Germline CDR1 reads MNHEY; CDR2 reads SMNVEV (reference sequence). This chain's CDR3 is CASSFKRHKPGPGDEQYF. For the CDR3, the DNA is TGTGCCAGCAGTTTTAAGAGGCATAAACCGGGACCTGGAGACGAGCAGTACTTC.

This clonotype has only a few counts. The CDR3 reads CASSLPTRDVSNQPQHF. The CDR3 DNA follows: TGTGCCAGCAGCTTACCCACACGGGACGTTAGCAATCAGCCCCAGCATTTT. The gene calls are TRBV7-9 and TRBJ1-5; a weak D match, TRBD1 (5 bases). Trimming shortened V by 2 bases and J by 0 bases, and 14 bases separated the two germline ends. The CDR3 runs to 17 residues. CDR1 is SEHNR, CDR2 FQNEAQ, per germline (reference sequence).

The V gene is TRBV25-1, the J gene TRBJ2-2, with D tentatively TRBD2 (7 bases). Looked up from germline, CDR1 is MGHDK and CDR2 is SYGVNS. This CDR3 spans 15 amino acids. Trimming left V 3 bases short and J 4 bases short, with 12 bases between. The CDR3 reads CASSEGGPVTGELFF. The CDR3 DNA reads TGTGCCAGCAGTGAGGGGGGGCCGGTCACCGGGGAGCTGTTTTTT.

In regard to this clonotype: Relative to the germline gene, one junction end is altered; a read error may explain this. The chain has TRBV4-1 and TRBJ2-1, with D possibly being TRBD1 (6 bases). This CDR3 region has 16 residues. The germline gives CDR1 MGHRA, CDR2 YSYEKL. The CDR3 DNA reads TGCGCCGGCAGCCAAGAATGGGGGCCGTCTTCGAATGAGCAGTCCTTC. Amino acid sequence: CAGSQEWGPSSNEQSF.

V gene TRBV4-1 combines with J gene TRBJ2-5; D uncertain. CDR1 and CDR2 (germline): MGHRA, YSYEKL. The CDR3 has 13 amino acids. The V gene lost 4 bases and the J gene lost 3 bases, with 9 bases spanning the gap. The CDR3 protein is CASSRWLKETQYF. The CDR3, as DNA: TGCGCCAGCAGCCGGTGGTTGAAAGAGACCCAGTACTTC.